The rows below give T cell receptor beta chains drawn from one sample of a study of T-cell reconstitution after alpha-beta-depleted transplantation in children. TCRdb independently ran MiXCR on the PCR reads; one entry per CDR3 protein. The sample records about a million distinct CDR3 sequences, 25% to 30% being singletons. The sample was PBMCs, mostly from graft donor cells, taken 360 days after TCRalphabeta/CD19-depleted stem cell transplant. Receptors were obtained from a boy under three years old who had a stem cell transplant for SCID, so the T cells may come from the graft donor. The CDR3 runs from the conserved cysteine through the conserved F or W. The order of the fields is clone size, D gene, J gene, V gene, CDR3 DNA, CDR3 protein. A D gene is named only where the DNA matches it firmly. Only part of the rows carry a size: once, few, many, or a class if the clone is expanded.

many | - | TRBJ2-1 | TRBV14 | TGTGCCAGCAGCCAAGACTGGGCGGGGTACAATGAGCAGTTCTTC | CASSQDWAGYNEQFF
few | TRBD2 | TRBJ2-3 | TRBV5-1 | TGCGCCAGCAGCCCCCGACCGGGACTAGCGGACACAGATACGCAGTATTTT | CASSPRPGLADTDTQYF
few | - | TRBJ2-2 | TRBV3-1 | TGTGCCAGCAGCCGAGGCGGGCAGGGGAAAACCGGGGAGCTGTTTTTT | CASSRGGQGKTGELFF
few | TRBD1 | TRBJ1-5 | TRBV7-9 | TGTGCCAGCAGCCCCGACAGGGGAGGGCAGGGTGAACCCCAGCATTTT | CASSPDRGGQGEPQHF
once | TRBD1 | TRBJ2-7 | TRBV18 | TGTGCCAGCTCACCAGTGGACAGGGCTTACGAGCAGTACTTC | CASSPVDRAYEQYF
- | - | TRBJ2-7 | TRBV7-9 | TGTGCCAGCAGCTTAGGGACAGTTCCAGGTCGTTACGAGCAGTACTTC | CASSLGTVPGRYEQYF
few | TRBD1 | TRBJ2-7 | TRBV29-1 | TGCAGCGCTGCTGGGGGGACAGGGGACTTCGAGCAGTACTTC | CSAAGGTGDFEQYF
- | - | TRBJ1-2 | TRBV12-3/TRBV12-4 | TGTGCCAGCAGTCCGCGGGAGGTTTCGGACTATGGCTACACCTTC | CASSPREVSDYGYTF
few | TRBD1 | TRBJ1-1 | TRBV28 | TGTGCCAGCAGGGTGCAGGGGGGGCTCCCTGAAGCTTTCTTT | CASRVQGGLPEAFF
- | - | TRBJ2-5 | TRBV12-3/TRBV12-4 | TGTGCCAGCAGTTTACCGGCAGAGTACCAAGAGACCCAGTACTTC | CASSLPAEYQETQYF
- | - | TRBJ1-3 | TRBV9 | TGTGCCAGCAGCGCGGCCCAGGGTAGCGGAAACACCATATATTTT | CASSAAQGSGNTIYF
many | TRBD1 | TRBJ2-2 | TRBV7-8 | TGTGCCAGCAGCTTAGGCCCGGGACAGGGGGACACCGGGGAGCTGTTTTTT | CASSLGPGQGDTGELFF
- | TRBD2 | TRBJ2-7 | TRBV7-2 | TGTGCCAGCAGCTTAGAGAGCGGGGGCCTTTACGAGCAGTACTTC | CASSLESGGLYEQYF
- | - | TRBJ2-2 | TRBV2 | TGTGCCAGCAGTGACGAGCTTAGGGCCGGGGAGCTGTTTTTT | CASSDELRAGELFF
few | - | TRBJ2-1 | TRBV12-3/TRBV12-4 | TGTGCCAGCAGTTTAGGGGACAACCTCTTCAATGAGCAGTTCTTC | CASSLGDNLFNEQFF
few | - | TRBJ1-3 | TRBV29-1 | TGCAGCGTCGTCTTGACGGAAATCTCTGGAAACACCATATATTTT | CSVVLTEISGNTIYF
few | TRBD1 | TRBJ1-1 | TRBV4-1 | TGCGCCAGCAGCCAAGATCTGCCTTTACAGGGGATTCCTGAAGCTTTCTTT | CASSQDLPLQGIPEAFF
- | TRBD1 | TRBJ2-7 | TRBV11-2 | TGTGCCAGCAGCTTGGACCGGGACAGGCGCCGAAAAGGAGACTACGAGCAGTACTTC | CASSLDRDRRRKGDYEQYF
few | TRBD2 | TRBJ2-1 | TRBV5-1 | TGCGCCAGCAGCCCCTACGGGACTAGCGAGGCTGAGCAGTTCTTC | CASSPYGTSEAEQFF
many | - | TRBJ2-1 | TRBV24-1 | TGTGCCACCAGTGATTTCGGCAGGGGAACGGGCAATGAGCAGTTCTTC | CATSDFGRGTGNEQFF
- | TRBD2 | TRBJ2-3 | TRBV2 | TGTGCCAGCAGTGATCTTCGGGGGGGCGCAGATACGCAGTATTTT | CASSDLRGGADTQYF
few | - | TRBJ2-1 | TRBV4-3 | TGCGCCAGCAGCCAAGTCCATGAGCCATACAATGAGCAGTTCTTC | CASSQVHEPYNEQFF
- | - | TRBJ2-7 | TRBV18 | TGTGCCAGCTCACCACCAGGAATAATCGGCACCGGGGGCGAGCAGTACTTC | CASSPPGIIGTGGEQYF
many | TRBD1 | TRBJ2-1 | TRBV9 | TGTGCCAGCAGCGCCCCGCCCGGGACAGCTAGCAAGGAGCAGTTCTTC | CASSAPPGTASKEQFF
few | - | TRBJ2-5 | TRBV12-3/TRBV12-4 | TGTGCCAGCAGTCGCGGGCCGTCTCGGGGTCCTCAAGAGACCCAGTACTTC | CASSRGPSRGPQETQYF
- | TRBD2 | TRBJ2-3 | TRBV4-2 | TGTGCCAGCAGCTCAAGAGCGGGGTACACAGATACGCAGTATTTT | CASSSRAGYTDTQYF
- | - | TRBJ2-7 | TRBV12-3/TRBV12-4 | TGTGCCAGCAGCCTCTCCGGCACCTTCTACGAGCAGTACTTC | CASSLSGTFYEQYF
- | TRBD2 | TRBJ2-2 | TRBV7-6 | TGTGCCAGCAGGTCAAGAGCGGGGGACAACACCGGGGAGCTGTTTTTT | CASRSRAGDNTGELFF
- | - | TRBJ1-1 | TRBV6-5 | TGTGCCAGCAGTTACTCGACGGGGCTCGGGACTGAAGCTTTCTTT | CASSYSTGLGTEAFF
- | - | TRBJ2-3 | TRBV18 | TGTGCCAGCTCACCGCCGCGGTATGGTTCAGATACGCAGTATTTT | CASSPPRYGSDTQYF
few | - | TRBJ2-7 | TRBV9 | TGTGCCAGCAGCGTATGGGACGGGGCGGAGGAGCAGTACTTC | CASSVWDGAEEQYF
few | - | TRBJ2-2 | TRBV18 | TGTGCCAGCTCACAGGACCAGTTCGCGAACACCGGGGAGCTGTTTTTT | CASSQDQFANTGELFF
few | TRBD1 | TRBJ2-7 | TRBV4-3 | TGCGCCAGCAGCCAACGAAATCCGGGACAGGCATACGAGCAGTACTTC | CASSQRNPGQAYEQYF
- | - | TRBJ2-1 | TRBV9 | TGTGCCAGCAGCGTTGCCGCGGGGCCTACCTACAATGAGCAGTTCTTC | CASSVAAGPTYNEQFF
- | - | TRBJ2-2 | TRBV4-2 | TGTGCCAGCAGCCAAATGACCGGGGAGCTGTTTTTT | CASSQMTGELFF
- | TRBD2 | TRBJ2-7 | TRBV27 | TGTGCCAGCAGTTTTTTCGGGGGACTAGCTACCTACGAGCAGTACTTC | CASSFFGGLATYEQYF
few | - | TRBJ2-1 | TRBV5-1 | TGCGCCAGCAGCTTGGTCACAAACAATGAGCAGTTCTTC | CASSLVTNNEQFF
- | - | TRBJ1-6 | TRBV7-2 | TGTGCCAGCAGCAGGGGAGGCGGTTCACCCCTCCACTTT | CASSRGGGSPLHF
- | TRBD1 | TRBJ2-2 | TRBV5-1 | TGCGCCAGCAGTCCGAGACAGGGGACGCGGAGCGGGGAGCTGTTTTTT | CASSPRQGTRSGELFF
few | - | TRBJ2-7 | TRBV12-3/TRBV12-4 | TGTGCCAGCAGGATACAGGGAGTAGGGAGGCGGCAGTACTTC | CASRIQGVGRRQYF